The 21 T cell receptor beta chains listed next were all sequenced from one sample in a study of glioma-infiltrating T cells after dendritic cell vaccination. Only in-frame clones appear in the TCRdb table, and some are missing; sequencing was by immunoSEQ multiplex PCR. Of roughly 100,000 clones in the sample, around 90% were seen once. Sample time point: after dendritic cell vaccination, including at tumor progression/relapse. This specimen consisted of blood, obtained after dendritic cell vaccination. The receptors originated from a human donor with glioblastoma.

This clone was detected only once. Here the CDR3 DNA reads TGTGCCACCAGCATGGAGCGGGGTCCAACCGGGGAGCTGTTTTTT. Its protein product is CATSMERGPTGELFF. J is TRBJ2-2 and V is TRBV15, with TRBD2 matching over 7 bases. The CDR3 runs to 15 residues. Germline values: CDR1 LNHNV, CDR2 YYDKDF (reference sequence). With 4 bases clipped from V and 5 bases from J, the junction kept 7 bases outside the gene matches.

DNA for the CDR3: TGTGCCAGCAGTGCAGACACCGCGAGGGGGGGTAATGGCTACACCTTC. It codes for CASSADTARGGNGYTF. V usage is TRBV6-1 and J usage is TRBJ1-2; D might be TRBD1 (6 bases). Trimming removed 4 bases from V and 6 bases from J, with 21 bases in between. The CDR3 has 16 amino acids. Germline V gene sequence: CDR1 MNHNS, CDR2 SASEGT.

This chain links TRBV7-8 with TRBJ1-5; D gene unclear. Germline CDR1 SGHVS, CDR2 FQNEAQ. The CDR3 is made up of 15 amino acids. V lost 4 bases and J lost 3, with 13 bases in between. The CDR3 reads CASSSKRGPNQPQHF. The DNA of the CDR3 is TGTGCCAGCAGCTCAAAGCGAGGGCCCAATCAGCCCCAGCATTTT.

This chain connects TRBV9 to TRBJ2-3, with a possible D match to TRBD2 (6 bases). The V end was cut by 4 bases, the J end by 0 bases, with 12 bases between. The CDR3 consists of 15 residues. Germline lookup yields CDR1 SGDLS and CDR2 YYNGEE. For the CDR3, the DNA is TGTGCCAGCAGCACAACCGGGACTAGCACAGATACGCAGTATTTT. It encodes CASSTTGTSTDTQYF.

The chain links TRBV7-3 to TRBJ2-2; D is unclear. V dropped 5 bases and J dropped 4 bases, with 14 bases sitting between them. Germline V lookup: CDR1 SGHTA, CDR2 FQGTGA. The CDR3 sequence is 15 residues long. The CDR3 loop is CASSVVAEPTGELFF. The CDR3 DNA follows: TGTGCCAGCAGCGTGGTAGCTGAACCCACCGGGGAGCTGTTTTTT.

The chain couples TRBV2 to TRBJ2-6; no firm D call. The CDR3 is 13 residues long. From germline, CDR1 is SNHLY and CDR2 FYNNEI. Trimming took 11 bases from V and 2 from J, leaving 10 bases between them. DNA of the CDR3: TGTGCCGGGCAACCTCCTGGGGCCAACGTCCTGACTTTC. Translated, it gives CAGQPPGANVLTF.

CDR3 sequence reads: CASSSSPTSRETQYF. The CDR3 nucleotides are TGTGCCAGCAGCTCATCCCCGACTAGTCGAGAGACCCAGTACTTC. This chain connects TRBV9 to TRBJ2-5, with D tentatively TRBD2 (6 bases). Trimming left V 4 bases short and J 4 bases short, with 17 bases between. Per the germline V gene, CDR1 is SGDLS and CDR2 is YYNGEE. This CDR3 comprises 15 residues.

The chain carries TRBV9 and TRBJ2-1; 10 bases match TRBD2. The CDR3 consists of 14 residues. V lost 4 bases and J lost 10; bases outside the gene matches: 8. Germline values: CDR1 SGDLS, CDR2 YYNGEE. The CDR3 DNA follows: TGTGCCAGCAGCCCCCTAGCGGGAGCTGACGAGCAGTTCTTC. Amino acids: CASSPLAGADEQFF.

The CDR3 nucleotides read TGCGCCAGCAGCTTGACCTCAGGAGCGGGGAAAGATGAGCAGTTCTTC. It codes for CASSLTSGAGKDEQFF. The chain couples TRBV5-1 to TRBJ2-1, with 7 nucleotides matching TRBD2. The ends lost 1 base at V and 8 bases at J; junction bases unmatched: 12. Germline V gene sequence: CDR1 SGHRS, CDR2 YFSETQ. CDR3 length: 16 residues.

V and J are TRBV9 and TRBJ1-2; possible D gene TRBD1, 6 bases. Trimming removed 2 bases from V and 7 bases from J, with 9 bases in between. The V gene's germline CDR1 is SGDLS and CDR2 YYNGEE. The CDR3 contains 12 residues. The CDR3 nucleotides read TGTGCCAGCAGCGTGGCCAGGGGTGGCTACACCTTC. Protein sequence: CASSVARGGYTF. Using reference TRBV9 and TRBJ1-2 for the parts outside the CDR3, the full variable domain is DSGVTQTPKHLITATGQRVTLRCSPRSGDLSVYWYQQSLDQGLQFLIQYYNGEERAKGNILERFSAQQFPDLHSELNLSSLELGDSALYFCASSVARGGYTFGSGTRLTVV.

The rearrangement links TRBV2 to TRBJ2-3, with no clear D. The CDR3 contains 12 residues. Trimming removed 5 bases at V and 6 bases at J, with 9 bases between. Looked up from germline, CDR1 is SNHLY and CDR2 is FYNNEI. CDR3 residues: CASSPGADTQYF. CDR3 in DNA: TGTGCCAGCAGTCCAGGTGCCGATACGCAGTATTTT.

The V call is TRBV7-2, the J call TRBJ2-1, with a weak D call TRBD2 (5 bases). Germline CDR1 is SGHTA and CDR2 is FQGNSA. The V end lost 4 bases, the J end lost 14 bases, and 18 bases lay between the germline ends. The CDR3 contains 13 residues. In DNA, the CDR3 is TGTGCCAGCAGCTCGCTCGGTCCAGACGGGGAGTTCTTC. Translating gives CASSSLGPDGEFF.

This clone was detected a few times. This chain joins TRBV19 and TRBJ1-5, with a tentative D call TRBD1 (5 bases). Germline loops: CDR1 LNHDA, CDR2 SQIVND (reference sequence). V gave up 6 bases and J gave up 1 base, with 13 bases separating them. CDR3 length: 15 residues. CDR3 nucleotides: TGTGCCAGTAGGACGACAGCTCGAAGCAATCAGCCCCAGCATTTT. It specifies CASRTTARSNQPQHF.

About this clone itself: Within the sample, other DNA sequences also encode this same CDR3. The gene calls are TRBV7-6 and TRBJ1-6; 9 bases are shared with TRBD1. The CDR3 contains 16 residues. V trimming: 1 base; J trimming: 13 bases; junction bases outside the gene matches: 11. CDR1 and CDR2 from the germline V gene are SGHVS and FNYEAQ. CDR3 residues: CASSLGEGQGFSPLHF. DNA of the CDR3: TGTGCCAGCAGCTTAGGGGAGGGACAGGGATTCTCCCCCCTCCACTTT.

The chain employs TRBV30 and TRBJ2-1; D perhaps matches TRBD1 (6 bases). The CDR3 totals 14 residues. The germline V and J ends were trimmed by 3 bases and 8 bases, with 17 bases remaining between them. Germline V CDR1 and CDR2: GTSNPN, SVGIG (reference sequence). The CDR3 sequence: CAWRLAAGAHEQFF. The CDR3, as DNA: TGTGCCTGGAGACTTGCCGCAGGGGCACATGAGCAGTTCTTC. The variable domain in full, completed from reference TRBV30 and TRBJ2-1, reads SQTIHQWPATLVQPVGSPLSLECTVEGTSNPNLYWYRQAAGRGLQLLFYSVGIGQISSEVPQNLSASRPQDRQFILSSKKLLLSDSGFYLCAWRLAAGAHEQFFGPGTRLTVL.

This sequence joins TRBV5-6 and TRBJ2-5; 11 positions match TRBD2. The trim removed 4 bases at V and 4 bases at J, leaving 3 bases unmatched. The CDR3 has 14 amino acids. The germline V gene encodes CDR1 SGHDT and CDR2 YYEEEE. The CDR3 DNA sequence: TGTGCCAGCAGCGTGGGACTAGCGGTAGAGACCCAGTACTTC. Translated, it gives CASSVGLAVETQYF.

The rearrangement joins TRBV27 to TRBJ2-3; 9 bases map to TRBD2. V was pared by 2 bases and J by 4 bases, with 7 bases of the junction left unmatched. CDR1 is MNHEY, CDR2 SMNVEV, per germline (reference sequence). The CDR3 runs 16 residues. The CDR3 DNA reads TGTGCCAGCAGTTTAATCCAGCGGGGGGCGTCAGATACGCAGTATTTT. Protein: CASSLIQRGASDTQYF.

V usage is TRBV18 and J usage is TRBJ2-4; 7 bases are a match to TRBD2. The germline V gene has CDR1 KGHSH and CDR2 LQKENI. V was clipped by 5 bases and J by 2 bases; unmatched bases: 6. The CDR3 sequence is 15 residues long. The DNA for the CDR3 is TGTGCCAGCTCATTCAGCGGGGATCCCAAAAACATTCAGTACTTC. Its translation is CASSFSGDPKNIQYF.

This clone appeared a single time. The CDR3 DNA is TGTGCCAGCAGCCCCAGGGGCACGGGCTATGGCTACACCTTC. Its translation: CASSPRGTGYGYTF. The chain is built from TRBV11-3 and TRBJ1-2, with a possible D match to TRBD1 (6 bases). The length of the CDR3 is 14 residues. The V gene's germline CDR1 is SGHNT and CDR2 YENEEA. V lost 5 bases and J 4 bases, leaving 14 bases between the germline ends. Supplemented by reference TRBV11-3 and TRBJ1-2, the full variable domain reads EAGVVQSPRYKIIEKKQPVAFWCNPISGHNTLYWYLQNLGQGPELLIRYENEEAVDDSQLPKDRFSAERLKGVDSTLKIQPAELGDSAVYLCASSPRGTGYGYTFGSGTRLTVV.

CDR3 DNA: TGTGCCAGTAGTGCCCACCGGGACAGGGATCAGCCCCAGCATTTT. It codes for CASSAHRDRDQPQHF. The rearrangement uses TRBV19 and TRBJ1-5, with TRBD1 identical over 9 bases. The CDR3 runs to 15 residues. Germline V gives CDR1 LNHDA, CDR2 SQIVND (reference sequence). V shed 5 bases, J shed 5 bases, and the junction held 7 bases outside the gene matches. Using reference TRBV19 and TRBJ1-5 for the parts outside the CDR3, the full variable domain is DGGITQSPKYLFRKEGQNVTLSCEQNLNHDAMYWYRQDPGQGLRLIYYSQIVNDFQKGDIAEGYSVSREKKESFPLTVTSAQKNPTAFYLCASSAHRDRDQPQHFGDGTRLSIL.

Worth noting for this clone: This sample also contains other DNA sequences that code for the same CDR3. CDR3 nucleotide sequence: TGTGCCAGCAGCGGGAGCAGGGAGGGAACAGATACGCAGTATTTT. This translates into CASSGSREGTDTQYF. The chain links TRBV5-6 to TRBJ2-3; 7 bases fit TRBD2. Germline CDR1 SGHDT, CDR2 YYEEEE. The V segment lost 4 bases and the J segment 3 bases; nucleotides outside the gene matches: 8. CDR3 length equals 15 residues.